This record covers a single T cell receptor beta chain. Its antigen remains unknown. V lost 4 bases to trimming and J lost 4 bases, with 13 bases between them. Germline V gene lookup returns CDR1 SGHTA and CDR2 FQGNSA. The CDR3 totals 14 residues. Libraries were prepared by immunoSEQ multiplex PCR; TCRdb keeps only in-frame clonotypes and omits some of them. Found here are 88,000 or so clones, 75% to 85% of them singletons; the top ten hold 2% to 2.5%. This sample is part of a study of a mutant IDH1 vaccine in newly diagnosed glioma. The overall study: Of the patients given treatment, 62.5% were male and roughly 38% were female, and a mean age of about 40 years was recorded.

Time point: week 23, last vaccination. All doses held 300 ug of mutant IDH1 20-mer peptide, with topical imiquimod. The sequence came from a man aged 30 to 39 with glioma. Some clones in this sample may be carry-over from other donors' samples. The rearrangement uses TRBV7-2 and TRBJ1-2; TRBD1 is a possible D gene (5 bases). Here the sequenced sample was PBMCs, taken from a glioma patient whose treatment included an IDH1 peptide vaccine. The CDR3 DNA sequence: TGTGCCAGCAGCTACGGGACGGCCCCCTATGGCTACACCTTC. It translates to CASSYGTAPYGYTF.